A selection of T cell receptor beta chains follows, all from one sample in a study of T-cell memory formation after mild COVID-19. TCRdb re-derived calls from the 5' RACE reads in MiXCR, one entry per CDR3 protein. This table has some 260,000 distinct CDR3 sequences, about a sixth appearing once. Sequenced input: PBMCs or a T cell subset sorted from them (not recorded which). The receptors here all came from a man aged 18 to 35 who had mild COVID-19 (a few samples of this study predate the infection). Cell type and time point are not known. Each CDR3 is given without its conserved first and last residue.

>TRBJ1-2|TRBV4-3
ASSQEVGDRSSNYGYT
>TRBJ1-1|TRBV18
ASSPPNYEGATEAF
>TRBJ2-5|TRBV5-1
ASRGGSKLQETQY
>TRBJ1-6|TRBV5-1
ASREGSSYNSPLH
>TRBJ1-5|TRBV9
ASSSGLTVQPQH
>TRBJ2-7|TRBV12-3/TRBV12-4
ASRPAGQGPIYEQY
>TRBJ2-1|TRBV5-1
ASSRGTSGTYNEQF
>TRBJ1-3|TRBV7-2
ASSPTGSGNTIY
>TRBJ1-2|TRBV6-1
ASSELLGSYGYT
>TRBJ1-1|TRBV3-1
ASSPGTDHQRAEAF
>TRBJ2-1|TRBV25-1
ASSDGLAAEEQF
>TRBJ2-1|TRBV24-1
ATSDASSWGEQF
>TRBJ1-2|TRBV4-3
ASSQVRAGYGYT
>TRBJ2-7|TRBV4-2
ASSQGVPLLADTYEQY
>TRBJ1-5|TRBV21-1
ASSKETDYKPQH
>TRBJ1-5|TRBV6-2/TRBV6-3
ASSYDREGVSNQPQH
>TRBJ2-2|TRBV5-6
ASSWGTGELF
>TRBJ1-4|TRBV20-1
SAAGEKLF
>TRBJ2-5|TRBV4-1
ASSPWVRETQY
>TRBJ1-2|TRBV7-8
ASSLVGTAKIYGGYT
>TRBJ2-2|TRBV6-5
ASSYGATGVTPANTGELF
>TRBJ2-2|TRBV7-2
ASSLGGQGETGELF
>TRBJ2-7|TRBV10-2
ASSESAEREQY
>TRBJ2-3|TRBV28
ASSSQLAATDTQY
>TRBJ2-7|TRBV5-1
ASSQLEGVSYEQY
>TRBJ2-2|TRBV3-1
ASSQDTFSGELF
>TRBJ1-4|TRBV7-2
ASSLSWINEKLF
>TRBJ2-3|TRBV7-8
ASSLSQGEREDTQY
>TRBJ1-2|TRBV5-1
ASSPAGGVEGYT
>TRBJ2-1|TRBV27
ASSLLGQADNEQF
>TRBJ1-1|TRBV12-3/TRBV12-4
ASRSPGGYTEAF
>TRBJ1-2|TRBV11-3
ASSPPITAPYYGYT
>TRBJ2-1|TRBV20-1
SLPGFSNEQF
>TRBJ2-1|TRBV20-1
SARPSTSGGDNEQF
>TRBJ2-3|TRBV6-5
ASRPYRAGDTQY